The next 9 T cell receptor beta chains were all read from a single sample in a study of shared clonotypes between healthy human individuals. Some clones are missing from TCRdb's copy, which holds only in-frame ones; the method was immunoSEQ multiplex PCR. The sample consists of about 490,000 clones, roughly 80% of them appearing once. Material for sequencing was PBMCs. Every receptor here comes from a woman aged 40 to 49 in good health. Some clones in this sample may be carry-over from other donors' samples.

The chain joins TRBV5-6 to TRBJ1-2; TRBD1 might be the D (6 bases). V lost 4 bases and J 8 bases, leaving 18 bases between the germline ends. The CDR3 extends over 14 amino acids. Germline V gene data show CDR1 as SGHDT and CDR2 as YYEEEE. The CDR3 here is CASSLEGGYTGYTF. The CDR3 region has the DNA TGTGCCAGCAGCCTCGAAGGGGGTTACACAGGCTACACCTTC.

The rearrangement uses TRBV14 and TRBJ2-2, with 7 bases fitting TRBD2. This CDR3 contains 13 residues. V dropped 4 bases and J dropped 6; count of bases not matched to a gene: 2. CDR1 is SGHDN, CDR2 FVKESK, per germline. CDR3 nucleotide sequence: TGTGCCAGCAGCCGGCGGGGGTCCGGGGAGCTGTTTTTT. As protein: CASSRRGSGELFF.

The chain carries TRBV6-5 and TRBJ2-1; 12 bases are a match to TRBD2. V dropped 8 bases and J dropped 9; count of bases not matched to a gene: 5. The CDR3 covers 13 residues. Germline V gene sequence: CDR1 MNHEY, CDR2 SVGAGI. CDR3 region: CASRLAGVGEQFF. The CDR3 nucleotides are TGTGCCAGCCGACTAGCGGGAGTAGGTGAGCAGTTCTTC.

This chain uses TRBV6-5 with TRBJ1-1; possible D gene TRBD1, 6 bases. Per germline, CDR1 MNHEY and CDR2 SVGAGI. The CDR3 covers 14 residues. Trimming pared 6 bases from V and 0 bases from J, leaving 11 bases between. In nucleotides, the CDR3 is TGTGCCAGCAGAAAGGGACAAATGAACACTGAAGCTTTCTTT. Amino acid sequence: CASRKGQMNTEAFF.

The chain links TRBV2 to TRBJ2-7; possible D gene TRBD1, 6 bases. There are 15 residues in the CDR3. CDR1 SNHLY and CDR2 FYNNEI come from the germline V gene. The germline V and J ends were trimmed by 5 bases and 1 base, with 15 bases remaining between them. CDR3 DNA sequence: TGTGCCAGCAGTTGGGGCTCAGGGGATTCCTACGAGCAGTACTTC. Its protein product is CASSWGSGDSYEQYF.

This clone was counted between two and nine times. The genes are TRBV19 and TRBJ1-5, with D perhaps matching TRBD1 (6 bases). The germline V gene has CDR1 LNHDA and CDR2 SQIVND (reference sequence). V lost 6 bases and J 4 bases, leaving 13 bases between the germline ends. CDR3 length: 14 residues. This CDR3 is CASRGTITNQPQHF. The CDR3 DNA is TGTGCCAGTAGGGGGACAATTACTAATCAGCCCCAGCATTTT.

This clone has a single count. The rearrangement links TRBV28 to TRBJ1-3; D call uncertain. The CDR3 runs to 15 residues. CDR1 MDHEN and CDR2 SYDVKM come from the germline V gene. Trimming stripped 5 bases from V and 2 bases from J, with 13 bases between. CDR3 DNA sequence: TGTGCCAGCAGTGGGCCCTGGCAGACTGGAAACACCATATATTTT. Amino acids: CASSGPWQTGNTIYF.

The table lists this clone with a count of one. It differs at one base from a far larger clone, so likely a read error. The chain carries TRBV30 and TRBJ2-5, with D perhaps TRBD2 (5 bases). CDR1 is GTSNPN and CDR2 is SVGIG in the germline V gene (reference sequence). The CDR3 sequence is 14 residues long. CDR3 region: CARRRLLYQETQYF. CDR3 DNA sequence: TGTGCCCGGAGGAGGCTCCTGTACCAAGAGACCCAGTACTTC.

This chain uses TRBV11-3 with TRBJ2-1; 9 positions agree with TRBD2. The germline CDR1 and CDR2 sequences are SGHNT and YENEEA. Unmatched junction bases numbered 6, after V lost 5 bases and J lost 7 bases. The length of the CDR3 is 14 residues. CDR3 DNA sequence: TGTGCCAGCAGCCTGACTAGCGGTCAGAATGAGCAGTTCTTC. Protein: CASSLTSGQNEQFF.